Listed here are 9 T cell receptor beta chains from one sample, sequenced in a study of blood T cell repertoires in COVID-19. The repertoire was sequenced with immunoSEQ multiplex PCR; TCRdb's copy has only in-frame clones and lacks some. The sample holds 95,000 to 110,000 clones, about four fifths seen once. The source material was peripheral blood. Source of these receptors: a man in his 70s with acute or convalescent COVID-19.

This clone appeared a single time. The genes are TRBV9 and TRBJ2-5, with D perhaps TRBD2 (6 bases). The germline CDR1 and CDR2 sequences are SGDLS and YYNGEE. The CDR3 extends over 14 amino acids. V lost 3 bases to trimming and J lost 3 bases, with 12 bases between them. The chain's CDR3 is CASSAQTSKETQYF. In DNA, the CDR3 is TGTGCCAGCAGCGCCCAGACTAGTAAAGAGACCCAGTACTTC.

The genes are TRBV12-3 or TRBV12-4 and TRBJ2-2, with a tentative D call TRBD2 (5 bases). The V gene lost 7 bases and the J gene lost 6 bases, with 9 bases spanning the gap. The CDR3 covers 12 residues. The CDR3 loop reads CASNLAAGELFF. CDR3 DNA sequence: TGTGCCAGCAATCTAGCCGCCGGGGAGCTGTTTTTT.

This clone was seen more than once but under ten times. The J gene is TRBJ2-7, the V gene TRBV9; D may be TRBD1 (5 bases). The length of the CDR3 is 14 residues. The V end was cut by 2 bases, the J end by 2 bases, with 11 bases between. Germline assignment: CDR1 SGDLS and CDR2 YYNGEE. CDR3 protein: CASSVGRETYEQYF. In DNA, the CDR3 is TGTGCCAGCAGCGTGGGCAGGGAAACCTACGAGCAGTACTTC.

The J gene is TRBJ1-1, the V gene TRBV28; 12 bases line up with TRBD1. The CDR3 has 15 amino acids. Losses at the gene ends were 7 bases for V and 9 bases for J; bases not matched to a gene: 12. The germline CDR1 and CDR2 sequences are MDHEN and SYDVKM. This CDR3 is CASNPTGQGAPKAFF. CDR3 nucleotides: TGTGCCAGCAATCCGACGGGACAGGGGGCTCCTAAAGCTTTCTTT.

The chain is built from TRBV5-1 and TRBJ1-5, with a tentative D call TRBD1 (6 bases). Germline assignment: CDR1 SGHRS and CDR2 YFSETQ. The V end lost 4 bases, the J end lost 0 bases, and 8 bases lay between the germline ends. The CDR3 runs to 14 residues. CDR3 sequence (DNA): TGCGCCAGCAGCGTGGACAGTAGCAATCAGCCCCAGCATTTT. Translation: CASSVDSSNQPQHF. The entire variable domain, with the rest obtained from reference TRBV5-1 and TRBJ1-5, is as follows: KAGVTQTPRYLIKTRGQQVTLSCSPISGHRSVSWYQQTPGQGLQFLFEYFSETQRNKGNFPGRFSGRQFSNSRSEMNVSTLELGDSALYLCASSVDSSNQPQHFGDGTRLSIL.

J is TRBJ2-3 and V is TRBV5-1; TRBD1 matches at 10 bases. Germline CDR1 reads SGHRS; CDR2 reads YFSETQ. With V trimmed by 5 bases and J by 7 bases, 7 bases remained unmatched. The CDR3 consists of 14 residues. CDR3: CASRWDRGGNTQYF. The DNA for the CDR3 is TGCGCCAGCAGGTGGGACAGGGGAGGAAATACGCAGTATTTT.

This clone was observed a single time. V usage is TRBV2 and J usage is TRBJ2-3; TRBD2 agrees at 10 bases. V lost 1 base and J lost 0; bases outside the gene matches: 10. Germline CDR1 is SNHLY and CDR2 is FYNNEI. The CDR3 is 19 residues long. The DNA of the CDR3 is TGTGCCAGCAGTGAAGATGGGCTAGCGGGGGCTTCTAGCACAGATACGCAGTATTTT. Protein product: CASSEDGLAGASSTDTQYF.

V and J are TRBV3-1 (or the pseudogene TRBV3-2) and TRBJ1-5; tentative D call: TRBD1 (5 bases). The germline CDR1 and CDR2 sequences are LGHDT and YNNKEL (reference sequence). The CDR3 contains 15 residues. Trimming removed 3 bases from V and 0 bases from J, with 9 bases in between. The CDR3 sequence: CASSQGTHSNQPQHF. CDR3 sequence (DNA): TGTGCCAGCAGCCAGGGGACTCATAGCAATCAGCCCCAGCATTTT.

The V call is TRBV5-1, the J call TRBJ2-7; D not certain. Per germline, CDR1 SGHRS and CDR2 YFSETQ. The V end was cut by 0 bases, the J end by 6 bases, with 16 bases between. This CDR3 is 15 amino acids long. This CDR3 reads CASSLESQISGEQYF. The CDR3 DNA reads TGCGCCAGCAGCTTGGAGTCCCAAATATCCGGCGAGCAGTACTTC. Variable domain in full (rest from reference TRBV5-1 and TRBJ2-7): KAGVTQTPRYLIKTRGQQVTLSCSPISGHRSVSWYQQTPGQGLQFLFEYFSETQRNKGNFPGRFSGRQFSNSRSEMNVSTLELGDSALYLCASSLESQISGEQYFGPGTRLTVT.